Listed below are T cell receptor beta chains from one sample, sequenced in a study of T-cell reconstitution after alpha-beta-depleted transplantation in children. TCRdb reprocessed the PCR reads via MiXCR and lists one record per CDR3 protein. The table shows 500,000 to 600,000 distinct CDR3 sequences, with over 25% occurring only once. The sequences come from PBMCs, collected before TCRalphabeta/CD19-depleted stem cell transplant. The receptors shown here come from a boy younger than two with Wiskott-Aldrich syndrome, due to receive a stem cell transplant. Each CDR3 is given with its conserved first and last residue. D genes are given only for firm matches. Only some rows state a clone size, as once, few, many or a class for expanded clones.

V gene,D gene,J gene,clone size,CDR3 DNA,CDR3 protein
TRBV5-1,.,TRBJ1-1,once,TGCGCCAGCAGCTTGGCTAACGGGAACACTGAAGCTTTCTTT,CASSLANGNTEAFF
TRBV12-3/TRBV12-4,TRBD1,TRBJ2-2,.,TGTGCCAGCAAAACCCGGACAGGGGGCAGTGGGGAGCTGTTTTTT,CASKTRTGGSGELFF
TRBV5-1,.,TRBJ2-5,few,TGCGCCAGCAGCTTGGCCGGAAGTGAAGAGACCCAGTACTTC,CASSLAGSEETQYF
TRBV29-1,.,TRBJ2-3,few,TGCAGCGTACGAAGACTAGGCGGGGAAACAGATACGCAGTATTTT,CSVRRLGGETDTQYF
TRBV2,.,TRBJ2-1,few,TGTGCCAGCAGTGAAGGGCGGAGCTCCTACAATGAGCAGTTCTTC,CASSEGRSSYNEQFF
TRBV9,.,TRBJ2-6,once,TGTGCCAGCAGCGTAGCGTCGTATTCTGGGGCCAACGTCCTGACTTTC,CASSVASYSGANVLTF
TRBV29-1,.,TRBJ2-5,.,TGCAGCGTTAAAATCAAGGGCATAGAGACCCAGTACTTC,CSVKIKGIETQYF
TRBV12-3/TRBV12-4,.,TRBJ2-7,.,TGTGCCAGCAGTGACGTCCGGGACCGGTACTACGAGCAGTACTTC,CASSDVRDRYYEQYF
TRBV15,.,TRBJ2-1,.,TGTGCCACCAGCAGGAGGGGGGGGGAGTGGCACAATGAGCAGTTCTTC,CATSRRGGEWHNEQFF
TRBV5-5,.,TRBJ1-1,.,TGTGCCAGCAGAACACGGGGGGGCACTGAAGCTTTCTTT,CASRTRGGTEAFF
TRBV15,.,TRBJ1-1,few,TGTGCCACCAGCAGAGATCCGAAGGGGGAAGCTTTCTTT,CATSRDPKGEAFF
TRBV11-2,.,TRBJ2-1,few,TGTGCCAGCAGCTTATCTTTGGAGTTGGGTGAGCAGTTCTTC,CASSLSLELGEQFF
TRBV4-1,TRBD1,TRBJ2-3,few,TGCGCCAGCAGCCAACCGGGACAGGGTACAGATACGCAGTATTTT,CASSQPGQGTDTQYF
TRBV10-2,.,TRBJ2-7,few,TGCGCCAGCAGTGGGACAAACTCCTACGAGCAGTACTTC,CASSGTNSYEQYF
TRBV12-3/TRBV12-4,.,TRBJ1-5,few,TGTGCCAGCAGTTTAGGTTTGGGCAGGGTCGGCAATCAGCCCCAGCATTTT,CASSLGLGRVGNQPQHF
TRBV7-8,.,TRBJ1-6,few,TGTGCCAGCAGCTTAGCTCCCGGGAAAGTTAATTCACCCCTCCACTTT,CASSLAPGKVNSPLHF
TRBV10-3,.,TRBJ2-3,.,TGTGCCATAAGGAGGGGCACAGATACGCAGTATTTT,CAIRRGTDTQYF
TRBV5-1,TRBD1,TRBJ2-7,.,TGCGCCAGCAGCCGTTTTATGGGACAGGGGGCCTACGAGCAGTACTTC,CASSRFMGQGAYEQYF
TRBV20-1,TRBD2,TRBJ2-1,.,TGCAGTGCTAGAGGCGCCGTGGGAGCGGGGGGGTCCGTTCAGTTCTTC,CSARGAVGAGGSVQFF
TRBV20-1,.,TRBJ2-7,few,TGCAGTGCGCCTAGGACTACAGCCTACGAGCAGTACTTC,CSAPRTTAYEQYF
TRBV7-9,.,TRBJ2-3,many,TGTGCCAGCAGCTTAGCGGGAAGGGCAGATACGCAGTATTTT,CASSLAGRADTQYF
TRBV20-1,.,TRBJ2-1,.,TGCAGTGCTAGACGGAGGGTGGGTAATGAGCAGTTCTTC,CSARRRVGNEQFF
TRBV7-6,.,TRBJ1-5,.,TGTGCCAGCAGTCATTGTGGGCCTAGGGCCGACTACAGGTTGCTGGTAAGCAATCAGCCCCAGCATTTT,CASSHCGPRADYRLLVSNQPQHF
TRBV6-1,.,TRBJ2-1,.,TGTGCCAGCAGAACCCTGAACCTTGGCTACAATGAGCAGTTCTTC,CASRTLNLGYNEQFF
TRBV29-1,.,TRBJ1-2,.,TGCAGCGTTGATCCCCGAGGGAAGAATGGCTACACCTTC,CSVDPRGKNGYTF
TRBV6-5,.,TRBJ1-1,few,TGTGCCAGCAGTTACTTCCAGGGCGGAACTGAAGCTTTCTTT,CASSYFQGGTEAFF
TRBV14,.,TRBJ2-1,.,TGTGCCAGCAGCCAAGAGCCACTAGCCTCCTGGGGCTCCTACAATGAGCAGTTCTTC,CASSQEPLASWGSYNEQFF
TRBV7-9,TRBD2,TRBJ2-2,few,TGTGCCAGCAGCTTAGTCGCTAGCGGCCCGAACACCGGGGAGCTGTTTTTT,CASSLVASGPNTGELFF
TRBV11-3,.,TRBJ2-1,.,TGTGCCAGCAGCAACAGCTACAATGAGCAGTTCTTC,CASSNSYNEQFF
TRBV7-2,TRBD2,TRBJ2-1,few,TGTGCCAGCAGCTTAGTTCGCCTAGCGGGATACAATGAGCAGTTCTTC,CASSLVRLAGYNEQFF
TRBV5-1,.,TRBJ2-7,.,TGCGCCAGCAGCCCGTACGGTCGGGAGCAGTACTTC,CASSPYGREQYF
TRBV20-1,.,TRBJ2-7,.,TGCAGTGCTAGAGTTGGGACCATTTCCTACGAGCAGTACTTC,CSARVGTISYEQYF
TRBV20-1,TRBD2,TRBJ2-4,few,TGCAGTGCTAGACTAGCGGGAGCCAAAAACATTCAGTACTTC,CSARLAGAKNIQYF
TRBV3-1,.,TRBJ2-1,few,TGTGCCAGCAGCCAATGGCTTAGGGGGGATGAGCAGTTCTTC,CASSQWLRGDEQFF
TRBV19,.,TRBJ2-3,few,TGTGCCAGTAGTATAGCGGGCAGGAGGGATACGCAGTATTTT,CASSIAGRRDTQYF
TRBV5-6,TRBD1,TRBJ1-1,.,TGTGCCAGCAAGACAGGGGAGAACACTGAAGCTTTCTTT,CASKTGENTEAFF
TRBV6-1,.,TRBJ2-1,.,TGTGCCAGCAGTGAAGCGGCAGTCAATGAGCAGTTCTTC,CASSEAAVNEQFF
TRBV7-8,TRBD1,TRBJ2-1,few,TGTGCCAGCAGCTTAGCGGTCCCCCTATTCAGGGGTCGGGACAGTGAGCAGTTCTTC,CASSLAVPLFRGRDSEQFF
TRBV7-9,.,TRBJ2-5,few,TGTGCCAGCAGCTTAGCCGTGGTACAGGGACAAGAGACCCAGTACTTC,CASSLAVVQGQETQYF
TRBV12-3/TRBV12-4,TRBD1,TRBJ2-7,.,TGTGCCAGCAGCCGAGTGGGACAGACCTACGAGCAGTACTTC,CASSRVGQTYEQYF
TRBV20-1,TRBD2,TRBJ2-5,.,TGCAGTGCTAGTTCGTCTAGCGGGATTGGAGAGACCCAGTACTTC,CSASSSSGIGETQYF
TRBV20-1,TRBD1,TRBJ1-6,few,TGCAGTGCTATAGGGGGACAGGGTGATTCACCCCTCCACTTT,CSAIGGQGDSPLHF
TRBV7-2,.,TRBJ2-7,few,TGTGCCAGCAGCCCGGGGACCTGGGCCTACGAGCAGTACTTC,CASSPGTWAYEQYF
TRBV7-9,.,TRBJ2-1,few,TGTGCCAGCAGCCCTCCGGGACCATTGCAGTTCTTC,CASSPPGPLQFF
TRBV20-1,TRBD2,TRBJ2-1,.,TGCAGTGCTCCCGAAGGACTAGAATACAATGAGCAGTTCTTC,CSAPEGLEYNEQFF
TRBV5-5,.,TRBJ2-3,.,TGTGCCAGCAGCTTACACAGGTTGGCAGGTATAGATACGCAGTATTTT,CASSLHRLAGIDTQYF